Listed below are T cell receptor beta chains from one sample, sequenced in a study of shared clonotypes between healthy human individuals. TCRdb's table, derived via immunoSEQ multiplex PCR, lists solely in-frame clones and lacks some. The table includes 2,500,000 or so clones, roughly 90% detected once. Sequenced input: naive CD4+ T cells from PBMCs. All receptors come from a man younger than 30 in good health. Some clones in this sample may be carry-over from other donors' samples. Each CDR3 is given with its conserved first and last residue. D genes are given only for firm matches. The listing skips clone size in some rows; elsewhere it reads once, few, many or a size class.

d_gene	v_gene	j_gene	abundance	len	CDR3aa	CDR3nt
TRBD1	TRBV2	TRBJ2-5	.	15	CASSAQSGGGETQYF	TGTGCCAGCAGTGCGCAGTCAGGGGGCGGAGAGACCCAGTACTTC
TRBD2	TRBV25-1	TRBJ2-3	.	16	CASSEFVAGGTDTQYF	TGTGCCAGCAGTGAATTTGTAGCGGGAGGGACAGATACGCAGTATTTT
.	TRBV19	TRBJ2-7	.	14	CASSRRANVHEQYF	TGTGCCAGTAGCCGGCGGGCCAACGTCCACGAGCAGTACTTC
TRBD2	TRBV18	TRBJ2-3	.	18	CASSPGAGGPRLPDTQYF	TGTGCCAGCTCACCAGGAGCGGGAGGGCCAAGATTACCAGATACGCAGTATTTT
TRBD1	TRBV7-2	TRBJ2-7	.	14	CASSQGTGHGEQYF	TGTGCCAGCAGCCAGGGGACAGGGCATGGCGAGCAGTACTTC
TRBD1	TRBV5-1	TRBJ2-2	.	17	CASSLQGTGTNTGELFF	TGCGCCAGCAGCTTACAGGGGACGGGGACGAACACCGGGGAGCTGTTTTTT
.	TRBV11-2	TRBJ2-5	few	11	CASSSVEVQYF	TGTGCCAGCAGCTCCGTGGAGGTCCAGTACTTC
.	TRBV27	TRBJ2-7	.	13	CASSWGSDYEQYF	TGTGCCAGCAGCTGGGGGAGCGACTACGAGCAGTACTTC
TRBD2	TRBV2	TRBJ2-7	.	13	CATQRDMGYEQYF	TGTGCCACTCAGCGGGATATGGGCTACGAGCAGTACTTC
.	TRBV30	TRBJ2-1	.	17	CAWSVRALTGAYNEQFF	TGTGCCTGGAGTGTACGGGCCCTAACGGGAGCCTACAATGAGCAGTTCTTC
.	TRBV15	TRBJ2-5	.	13	CATSRGGFETQYF	TGTGCCACCAGCAGAGGGGGCTTCGAGACCCAGTACTTC
.	TRBV25-1	TRBJ2-3	.	13	CASAGAQYDTQYF	TGTGCCAGCGCGGGGGCCCAATATGATACGCAGTATTTT
.	TRBV5-1	TRBJ2-7	.	15	CASSFVGATSYEQYF	TGCGCCAGCAGCTTCGTGGGGGCTACCTCCTACGAGCAGTACTTC
.	TRBV11-3	TRBJ2-3	.	14	CASSLGAGTDTQYF	TGTGCCAGCAGCTTAGGTGCGGGTACAGATACGCAGTATTTT
TRBD1	TRBV5-1	TRBJ2-2	.	16	CASSPGQGGATGELFF	TGCGCCAGCAGCCCGGGACAGGGAGGGGCCACCGGGGAGCTGTTTTTT
TRBD1	TRBV7-9	TRBJ2-7	.	14	CASSLGTGTYEQYF	TGTGCCAGCAGCCTCGGGACAGGGACTTACGAGCAGTACTTC
.	TRBV28	TRBJ2-2	.	15	CASSLLVRATGELFF	TGTGCCAGCAGTTTACTAGTCCGGGCCACCGGGGAGCTGTTTTTT
.	TRBV27	TRBJ1-6	.	13	CASSDITNSPLHF	TGTGCCAGCAGTGATATTACTAATTCACCCCTCCACTTT
.	TRBV28	TRBJ1-2	.	11	CASRQGYGYTF	TGTGCCAGCAGGCAGGGATATGGCTACACCTTC
.	TRBV19	TRBJ2-3	.	14	CASTPGWRTDTQYF	TGTGCCAGTACCCCCGGCTGGCGCACAGATACGCAGTATTTT
.	TRBV11-3	TRBJ1-5	.	15	CASSFGWRCNQPQHF	TGTGCCAGCAGCTTCGGCTGGAGATGCAATCAGCCCCAGCATTTT
.	TRBV2	TRBJ2-2	.	13	CASSGENTGELFF	TGTGCCAGCAGTGGGGAGAACACCGGGGAGCTGTTTTTT
.	TRBV15	TRBJ2-1	.	15	CATSMVSLGDNEQFF	TGTGCCACCAGCATGGTCAGCCTAGGGGACAATGAGCAGTTCTTC
.	TRBV19	TRBJ1-1	.	14	CASSILGQNTEAFF	TGTGCCAGTAGTATTCTTGGGCAGAACACTGAAGCTTTCTTT
.	TRBV2	TRBJ2-6	.	14	CASSPRVNDNVLTF	TGTGCCAGCAGCCCGCGTGTAAACGACAACGTCCTGACTTTC
.	TRBV5-4	TRBJ1-3	.	14	CASSLGGTGNTIYF	TGTGCCAGCAGCTTGGGGGGGACTGGAAACACCATATATTTT
TRBD1	TRBV11-1	TRBJ2-4	.	13	CASSLARQGIQYF	TGTGCCAGCAGCTTAGCAAGACAGGGCATTCAGTACTTC
TRBD1	TRBV18	TRBJ1-5	.	16	CASSPAGTGYNLPQHF	TGTGCCAGCTCACCTGCCGGGACAGGGTATAATCTGCCCCAGCATTTT
.	TRBV9	TRBJ2-2	.	14	CASNILPASGELFF	TGTGCCAGCAACATACTTCCTGCATCCGGGGAGCTGTTTTTT
.	TRBV6-1	TRBJ1-6	.	14	CASSEAGGVSPLHF	TGTGCCAGCAGTGAAGCGGGTGGGGTTTCACCCCTCCACTTT
.	TRBV29-1	TRBJ1-5	.	13	CSVGDNRVQPQHF	TGCAGCGTCGGTGATAACAGGGTCCAGCCCCAGCATTTT
TRBD1	TRBV18	TRBJ1-4	.	13	CASLDRADEKLFF	TGTGCCAGCTTGGACAGGGCCGATGAAAAACTGTTTTTT